Following are 9 T cell receptor beta chains from one sample sequenced in a study of cytomegalovirus exposure and HLA in healthy donors. The PCR made use of 60 Vbeta and 13 Jbeta primers. This table comes from immunoSEQ multiplex PCR, and its TCRdb copy is limited to in-frame clones, with some not included. The sample consists of some 150,000 clones, roughly 80% of them appearing once. The sequenced sample consisted of PBMCs. The receptors come from a man younger than 40 in good health and CMV-seropositive.

This chain connects TRBV7-6 to TRBJ1-1; tentatively, D is TRBD1 (5 bases). Trimming cost V 1 base and J 3 bases, with 18 bases left between them. Germline CDR1 and CDR2: SGHVS and FNYEAQ. CDR3 size: 17 residues. The CDR3 nucleotides read TGTGCCAGCAGCTTAGTCCCGGGGGGAGGGATCTACACTGAAGCTTTCTTT. Translating gives CASSLVPGGGIYTEAFF.

The V and J genes are TRBV27 and TRBJ1-4, with 10 bases aligning to TRBD1. The V segment lost 5 bases and the J segment 6 bases; nucleotides outside the gene matches: 6. Per germline, CDR1 MNHEY and CDR2 SMNVEV (reference sequence). The CDR3 contains 15 residues. Here the CDR3 DNA reads TGTGCCAGCAGTCTAGGGACAGGGGAAGATGAAAAACTGTTTTTT. Translated, it gives CASSLGTGEDEKLFF.

The chain employs TRBV27 and TRBJ2-7, with a possible D match to TRBD1 (6 bases). CDR1 is MNHEY, CDR2 SMNVEV, per germline (reference sequence). Trimming took 0 bases from V and 2 from J, leaving 17 bases between them. CDR3 size: 17 residues. The CDR3 nucleotides read TGTGCCAGCAGTTTATCGTTCGGGACACATAAAGCCTACGAGCAGTACTTC. Its translation: CASSLSFGTHKAYEQYF.

The rearrangement joins TRBV6-6 to TRBJ1-6; TRBD1 agrees at 8 bases. The CDR3 loop spans 15 amino acids. V trimming: 5 bases; J trimming: 9 bases; junction bases outside the gene matches: 9. Per germline, CDR1 MNHNY and CDR2 SVGAGI (reference sequence). For the CDR3, the DNA is TGTGCCAGCAGTGACGGACAGGGCTTTGCTTCACCCCTCCACTTT. It yields the protein CASSDGQGFASPLHF.

The chain uses TRBV5-1 and TRBJ2-7; TRBD1 might be the D (5 bases). Germline CDR1 reads SGHRS; CDR2 reads YFSETQ. V gave up 1 base and J gave up 6 bases, with 11 bases separating them. The CDR3 is 13 residues long. As DNA, the CDR3 is TGCGCCAGCAGCTTGCCAGGGCCGGGCGAGCAGTACTTC. Translating gives CASSLPGPGEQYF.

This clone was counted only a few times. This rearrangement joins TRBV19 to TRBJ2-7; 14 nucleotides agree with TRBD2. CDR1 LNHDA and CDR2 SQIVND come from the germline V gene (reference sequence). V dropped 8 bases and J dropped 4; count of bases not matched to a gene: 4. The CDR3 contains 14 residues. The DNA for the CDR3 is TGTGCCAGTGGACTAGCGGGGGGCCCGTACGAGCAGTACTTC. It yields the protein CASGLAGGPYEQYF.

V is TRBV27 and J is TRBJ2-7; the D gene is possibly TRBD1 (6 bases). The germline V gene has CDR1 MNHEY and CDR2 SMNVEV (reference sequence). V was pared by 0 bases and J by 10 bases, with 13 bases between. The CDR3 runs to 13 residues. CDR3: CASSLSPTGPQYF. CDR3 sequence (DNA): TGTGCCAGCAGTTTATCCCCAACAGGGCCCCAGTACTTC.

V gene TRBV18 combines with J gene TRBJ2-5; perhaps TRBD1 as D (6 bases). The CDR3 has 13 amino acids. Trimming removed 3 bases at V and 4 bases at J, with 9 bases between. Germline loops: CDR1 KGHSH, CDR2 LQKENI. DNA for the CDR3: TGTGCCAGCTCACCCATGACAGGAGAGACCCAGTACTTC. Translation: CASSPMTGETQYF.

The V call is TRBV5-1, the J call TRBJ1-2; D remains unclear. Germline V CDR1 and CDR2: SGHRS, YFSETQ. The CDR3 consists of 13 residues. Between the trimmed V and J ends, which lost 5 bases and 3 bases, there was a span of 11 bases. CDR3 nucleotide sequence: TGCGCCAGCAGATTACGGGAGTACTATGGCTACACCTTC. Amino acids: CASRLREYYGYTF.